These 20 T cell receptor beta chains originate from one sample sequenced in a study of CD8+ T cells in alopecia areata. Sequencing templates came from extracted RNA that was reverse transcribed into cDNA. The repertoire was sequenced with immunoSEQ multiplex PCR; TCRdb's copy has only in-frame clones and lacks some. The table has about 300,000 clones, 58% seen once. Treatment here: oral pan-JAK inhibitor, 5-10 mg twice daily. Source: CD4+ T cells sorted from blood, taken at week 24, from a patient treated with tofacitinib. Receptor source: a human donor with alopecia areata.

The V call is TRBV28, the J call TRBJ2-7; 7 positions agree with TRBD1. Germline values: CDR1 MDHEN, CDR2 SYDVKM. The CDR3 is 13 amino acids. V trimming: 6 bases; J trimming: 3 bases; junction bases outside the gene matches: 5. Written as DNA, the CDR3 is TGTGCCAGCAGCCTGGGACAGTACTACGAGCAGTACTTC. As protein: CASSLGQYYEQYF. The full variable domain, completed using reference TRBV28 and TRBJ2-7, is DVKVTQSSRYLVKRTGEKVFLECVQDMDHENMFWYRQDPGLGLRLIYFSYDVKMKEKGDIPEGYSVSREKKERFSLILESASTNQTSMYLCASSLGQYYEQYFGPGTRLTVT.

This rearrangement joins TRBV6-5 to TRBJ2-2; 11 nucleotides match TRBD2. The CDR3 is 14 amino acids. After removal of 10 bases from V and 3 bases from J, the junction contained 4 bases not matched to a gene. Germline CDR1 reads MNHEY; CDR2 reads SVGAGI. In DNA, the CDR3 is TGTGCCATTAGCGGGGGGGCTGACACCGGGGAGCTGTTTTTT. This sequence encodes CAISGGADTGELFF.

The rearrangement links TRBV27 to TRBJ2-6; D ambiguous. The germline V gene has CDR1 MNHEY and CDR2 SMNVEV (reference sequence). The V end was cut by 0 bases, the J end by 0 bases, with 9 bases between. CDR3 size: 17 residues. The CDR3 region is CASSLSPRNSGANVLTF. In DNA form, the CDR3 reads TGTGCCAGCAGTTTATCCCCCCGGAACTCTGGGGCCAACGTCCTGACTTTC.

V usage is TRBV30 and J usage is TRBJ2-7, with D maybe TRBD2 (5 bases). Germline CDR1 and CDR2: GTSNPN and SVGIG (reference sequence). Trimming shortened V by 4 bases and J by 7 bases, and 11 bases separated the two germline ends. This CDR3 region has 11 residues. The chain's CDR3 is CAWKRGSEQYF. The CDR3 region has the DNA TGTGCCTGGAAACGGGGAAGTGAGCAGTACTTC.

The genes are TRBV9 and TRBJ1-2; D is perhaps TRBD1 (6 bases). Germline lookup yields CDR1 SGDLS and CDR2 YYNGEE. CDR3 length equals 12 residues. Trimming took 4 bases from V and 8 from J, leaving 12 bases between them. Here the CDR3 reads CASSTGSWGYTF. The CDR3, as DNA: TGTGCCAGCAGCACAGGGTCCTGGGGCTACACCTTC.

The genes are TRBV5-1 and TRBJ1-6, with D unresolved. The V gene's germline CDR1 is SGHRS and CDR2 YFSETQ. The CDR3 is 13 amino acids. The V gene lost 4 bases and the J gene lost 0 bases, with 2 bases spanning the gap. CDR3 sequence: CASSSSYNSPLHF. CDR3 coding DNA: TGCGCCAGCAGCAGCTCCTATAATTCACCCCTCCACTTT.

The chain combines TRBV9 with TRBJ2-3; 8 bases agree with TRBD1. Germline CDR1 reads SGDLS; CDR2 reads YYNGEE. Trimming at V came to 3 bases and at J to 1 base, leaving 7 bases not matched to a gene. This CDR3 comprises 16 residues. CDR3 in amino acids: CASSDRTGTGTDTQYF. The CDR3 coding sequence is TGTGCCAGCAGCGACAGGACAGGGACAGGCACAGATACGCAGTATTTT.

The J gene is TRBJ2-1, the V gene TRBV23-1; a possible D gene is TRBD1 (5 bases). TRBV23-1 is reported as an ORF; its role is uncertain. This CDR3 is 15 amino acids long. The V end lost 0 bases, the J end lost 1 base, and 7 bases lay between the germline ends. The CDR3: CASSQSRDSYNEQFF. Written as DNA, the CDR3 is TGCGCCAGCAGTCAATCCAGGGATTCCTACAATGAGCAGTTCTTC.

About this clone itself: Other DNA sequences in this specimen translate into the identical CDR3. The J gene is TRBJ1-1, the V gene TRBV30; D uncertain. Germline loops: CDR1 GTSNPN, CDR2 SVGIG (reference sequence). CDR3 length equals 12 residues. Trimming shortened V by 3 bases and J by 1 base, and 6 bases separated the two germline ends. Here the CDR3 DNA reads TGTGCCTGGAGCCCGACGAACACTGAAGCTTTCTTT. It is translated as CAWSPTNTEAFF.

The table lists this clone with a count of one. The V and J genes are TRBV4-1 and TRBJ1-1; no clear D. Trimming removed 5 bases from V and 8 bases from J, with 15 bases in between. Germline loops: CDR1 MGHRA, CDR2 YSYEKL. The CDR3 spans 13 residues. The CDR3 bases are TGCGCCAGCAGCTTCATACCGGGATCCGAAGCTTTCTTT. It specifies CASSFIPGSEAFF.

This chain's CDR3 is CASSTGQGSEAFF. The CDR3 nucleotides are TGTGCCAGCAGTACGGGACAGGGCTCTGAAGCTTTCTTT. The chain uses TRBV2 and TRBJ1-1; 9 bases are shared with TRBD1. Germline CDR1 SNHLY, CDR2 FYNNEI. The CDR3 has 13 amino acids. V was pared by 5 bases and J by 6 bases, with 4 bases of the junction left unmatched.

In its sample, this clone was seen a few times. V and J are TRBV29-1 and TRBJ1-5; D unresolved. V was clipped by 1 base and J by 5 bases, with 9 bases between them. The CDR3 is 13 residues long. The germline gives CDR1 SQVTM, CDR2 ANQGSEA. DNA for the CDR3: TGCAGCGTTGAAGGAGGCTTCGATCAGCCCCAGCATTTT. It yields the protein CSVEGGFDQPQHF.

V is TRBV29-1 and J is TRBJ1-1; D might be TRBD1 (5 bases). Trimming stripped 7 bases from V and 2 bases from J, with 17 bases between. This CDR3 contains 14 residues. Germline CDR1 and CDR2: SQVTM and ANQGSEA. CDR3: CSGAAGHTNTEAFF. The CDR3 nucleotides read TGCAGCGGTGCCGCGGGGCATACTAACACTGAAGCTTTCTTT.

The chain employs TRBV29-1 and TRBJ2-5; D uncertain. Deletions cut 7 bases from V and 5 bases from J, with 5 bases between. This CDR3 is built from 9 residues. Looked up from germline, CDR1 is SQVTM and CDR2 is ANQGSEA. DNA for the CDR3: TGCAGCGACTCGGAGACCCAGTACTTC. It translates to CSDSETQYF.

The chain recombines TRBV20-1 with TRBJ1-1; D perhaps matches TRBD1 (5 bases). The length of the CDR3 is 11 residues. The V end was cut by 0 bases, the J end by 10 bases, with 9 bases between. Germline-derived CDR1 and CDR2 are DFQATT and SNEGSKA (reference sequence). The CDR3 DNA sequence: TGCAGTGCTAGAGATAAGGGGCGAGCTTTCTTT. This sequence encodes CSARDKGRAFF.

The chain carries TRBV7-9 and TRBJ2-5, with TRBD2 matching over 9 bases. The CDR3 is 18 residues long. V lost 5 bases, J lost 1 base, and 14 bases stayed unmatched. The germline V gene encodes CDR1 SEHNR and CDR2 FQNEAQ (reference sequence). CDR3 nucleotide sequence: TGTGCCAGCAGCCCCTATTACGTGACTAGCGGAGTCCAAGAGACCCAGTACTTC. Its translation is CASSPYYVTSGVQETQYF.

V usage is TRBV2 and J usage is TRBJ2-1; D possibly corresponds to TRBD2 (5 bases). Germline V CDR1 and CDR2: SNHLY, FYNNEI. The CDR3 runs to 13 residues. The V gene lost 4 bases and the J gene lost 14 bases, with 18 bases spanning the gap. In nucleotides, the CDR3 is TGTGCCAGCAGTGTCGCCGGCAGCGGCAAGGAGTTCTTC. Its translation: CASSVAGSGKEFF.

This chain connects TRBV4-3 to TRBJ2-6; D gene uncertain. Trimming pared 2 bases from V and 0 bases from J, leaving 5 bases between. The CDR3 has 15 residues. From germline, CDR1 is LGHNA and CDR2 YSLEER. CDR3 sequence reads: CASSQYGSGANVLTF. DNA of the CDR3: TGCGCCAGCAGCCAATACGGCTCTGGGGCCAACGTCCTGACTTTC.

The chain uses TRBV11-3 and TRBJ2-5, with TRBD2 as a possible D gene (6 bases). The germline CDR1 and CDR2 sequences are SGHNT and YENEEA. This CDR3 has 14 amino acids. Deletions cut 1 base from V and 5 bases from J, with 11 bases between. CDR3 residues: CASSLGGEAETQYF. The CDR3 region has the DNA TGTGCCAGCAGCTTAGGCGGGGAAGCGGAGACCCAGTACTTC.

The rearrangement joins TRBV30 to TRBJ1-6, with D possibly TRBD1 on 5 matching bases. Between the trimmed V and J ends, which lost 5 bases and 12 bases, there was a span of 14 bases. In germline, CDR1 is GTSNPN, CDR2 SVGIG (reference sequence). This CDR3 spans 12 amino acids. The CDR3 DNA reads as TGTGCCTGGCGGCAGGGCCATGAACCCCTCCACTTT. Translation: CAWRQGHEPLHF. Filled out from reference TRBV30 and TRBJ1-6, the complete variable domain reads SQTIHQWPATLVQPVGSPLSLECTVEGTSNPNLYWYRQAAGRGLQLLFYSVGIGQISSEVPQNLSASRPQDRQFILSSKKLLLSDSGFYLCAWRQGHEPLHFGNGTRLTVT.